This T cell receptor (beta chain) was documented in a study of OX40 agonist ivuxolimab in advanced cancers. The table came from immunoSEQ multiplex PCR; TCRdb's copy has only in-frame clones and leaves some out. The repertoire holds roughly 48,000 clones, with approximately 87% as singletons. The CDR3 sequence is 16 residues long. J gave up 5 bases and V 4 bases, and 11 bases lay outside the gene matches. CDR1 is SGHNT, CDR2 YENEEA, per germline. The clonotype comes from an adult with an advanced solid tumor such as melanoma, head and neck, liver or kidney cancer. V and J are TRBV11-3 and TRBJ2-5; 9 nucleotides agree with TRBD2. The source material was CD4+ or CD8+ T cells sorted from blood, sampled in a trial of the OX40 agonist ivuxolimab. This chain's CDR3 is CASSSRTSASRETQYF. CDR3 bases: TGTGCCAGCAGCTCAAGGACTAGCGCCAGCAGGGAGACCCAGTACTTC.